One and the same sample provided the 7 T cell receptor beta chains below, sequenced in a study of response to subunit inactivated influenza vaccine. One entry per CDR3 protein, called by TCRdb with MiXCR from the RT-PCR reads. The profile shows around 570,000 distinct CDR3 sequences, 7.5% to 8.5% of them singletons. This sample comprised PBMCs from blood, obtained roughly 24 months after vaccination. These receptors were collected from a man aged 50-75 years who received an inactivated influenza vaccine.

This clonotype turned up a few times. This chain connects TRBV10-2 to TRBJ2-7; D unresolved. The CDR3 covers 12 residues. The germline V gene has CDR1 WSHSY and CDR2 SAAADI. V dropped 6 bases and J dropped 3 bases, with 9 bases sitting between them. CDR3 residues: CASRSDFYEQYF. The CDR3 region has the DNA TGCGCCAGCAGATCTGACTTCTACGAGCAGTACTTC.

This clonotype was picked up many times. V is TRBV20-1 and J is TRBJ2-3; the match to TRBD2 covers 9 bases. The germline gives CDR1 DFQATT, CDR2 SNEGSKA (reference sequence). J gave up 1 base and V 5 bases, and 10 bases lay outside the gene matches. CDR3 length equals 16 residues. The CDR3 spells CSAETSAGGGTDTQYF. CDR3 DNA sequence: TGCAGTGCTGAGACAAGCGCGGGGGGGGGCACAGATACGCAGTATTTT.

This clonotype has more than one count but fewer than ten. J is TRBJ1-1 and V is TRBV6-1, with D unclear. The CDR3 sequence is 14 residues long. In germline, CDR1 is MNHNS, CDR2 SASEGT. Trimming cost V 6 bases and J 1 base, with 12 bases left between them. CDR3 nucleotides: TGTGCCAGCAGAGACCCACGATCGAACACTGAAGCTTTCTTT. Its protein is CASRDPRSNTEAFF.

This sequence joins TRBV20-1 and TRBJ1-2; no firm D call. Trimming took 1 base from V and 5 from J, leaving 17 bases between them. Germline V gives CDR1 DFQATT, CDR2 SNEGSKA (reference sequence). This CDR3 contains 15 residues. The CDR3 DNA reads as TGCAGTGCTAGAGCCCCGGCTTCACATTCTTATGGCTACACCTTC. This sequence encodes CSARAPASHSYGYTF.

This clonotype was counted at least ten times. The chain carries TRBV7-7 and TRBJ2-1, with 8 bases lining up with TRBD2. This CDR3 contains 17 residues. CDR1 SSHAT and CDR2 FNYEAQ come from the germline V gene (reference sequence). After removal of 5 bases from V and 7 bases from J, the junction contained 16 bases not matched to a gene. For the CDR3, the DNA is TGTGCCAGCAGCAAAAACCCTGGACTAGCTGGCGGGAATGAGCAGTTCTTC. Translation gives CASSKNPGLAGGNEQFF.

This clonotype was recorded at least ten times. The rearrangement links TRBV10-3 to TRBJ2-7; D is uncertain. This CDR3 is built from 11 residues. The germline CDR1 and CDR2 sequences are ENHRY and SYGVKD. With 3 bases removed from V and 3 bases from J, the gap between germline ends came to 3 bases. CDR3 protein: CAISDSYEQYF. In DNA form, the CDR3 reads TGTGCCATCAGTGATAGCTACGAGCAGTACTTC.

The V call is TRBV10-3, the J call TRBJ2-1; 16 nucleotides match TRBD2. CDR3 length: 17 amino acids. Trimming cost V 7 bases and J 0 bases; bases outside gene matches: 3. From germline, CDR1 is ENHRY and CDR2 SYGVKD. CDR3: CAITGTSGGGSYNEQFF. The CDR3 nucleotides are TGTGCCATCACCGGGACTAGCGGGGGGGGCTCCTACAATGAGCAGTTCTTC.